The present T cell receptor (beta chain) was sequenced within a study of T cell responses to AZD1222 COVID-19 vaccine. Study-wide results and caveats: Most donors were white British, females outnumbered males, and clonal diversity was possibly underestimated. The study reported that nearly half of spike-specific TCRs target unmutated variant regions.

Sequencing used immunoSEQ multiplex PCR; TCRdb keeps in-frame clones, though not all of them. The table has under 85,000 clones, around 90% seen once. A word on this clone: Its antigen remains unidentified.

CDR1 ENHRY and CDR2 SYGVKD come from the germline V gene. The CDR3 spans 18 residues. Trimming shortened V by 0 bases and J by 1 base, and 16 bases separated the two germline ends. The source was peripheral blood, collected on day 0 of MenACWY control vaccination. This sequence was found in an adult in good health. V usage is TRBV10-3 and J usage is TRBJ2-1; D perhaps matches TRBD2 (5 bases). CDR3 sequence: CAISESGFPGRSYNEQFF. The CDR3 region has the DNA TGTGCCATCAGTGAGTCTGGGTTCCCGGGGAGATCCTACAATGAGCAGTTCTTC.